The next 23 T cell receptor beta chains were all read from a single sample in a study of shared clonotypes between healthy human individuals. The assay was immunoSEQ multiplex PCR, and TCRdb's table has in-frame clones only and misses some. The sample lists over a million clones; approximately 76% were seen once. Sequencing used memory CD4+ T cells sorted from blood. This sample's subset: CD45RA-negative fraction. These TCRs come from a man between 18 and 29 years old in good health.

The chain links TRBV7-2 to TRBJ1-6; no definite D call. Germline V lookup: CDR1 SGHTA, CDR2 FQGNSA. The CDR3 contains 15 residues. The V gene lost 5 bases and the J gene lost 5 bases, with 13 bases spanning the gap. The CDR3: CASSRTPSNNSPLHF. The CDR3 DNA reads as TGTGCCAGCAGCCGCACCCCCTCTAATAATTCACCCCTCCACTTT. The whole variable domain, remainder taken from reference TRBV7-2 and TRBJ1-6, is GAGVSQSPSNKVTEKGKDVELRCDPISGHTALYWYRQSLGQGLEFLIYFQGNSAPDKSGLPSDRFSAERTGGSVSTLTIQRTQQEDSAVYLCASSRTPSNNSPLHFGNGTRLTVT.

The DNA for the CDR3 is TGCGCCAGCAGCCCTCGAGGGGGGGGCAGGTCATTCTACAATGAGCAGTTCTTC. It translates to CASSPRGGGRSFYNEQFF. V gene TRBV4-1 combines with J gene TRBJ2-1; maybe TRBD2 (7 bases). Germline assignment: CDR1 MGHRA and CDR2 YSYEKL. The V and J ends lost 4 bases and 3 bases respectively, with 22 bases between them. The CDR3 runs 18 residues.

The rearrangement uses TRBV2 and TRBJ2-5; tentatively, D is TRBD1 (6 bases). Germline CDR1 and CDR2: SNHLY and FYNNEI. With 8 bases removed from V and 10 bases from J, the gap between germline ends came to 20 bases. The CDR3 contains 13 residues. The CDR3: CASAITGTGGQYF. The CDR3 DNA reads as TGTGCCAGCGCTATCACAGGGACGGGTGGCCAGTACTTC.

This clone was counted a few times. Other nucleotide sequences in the sample specify the same CDR3. The V call is TRBV9, the J call TRBJ1-4, with a possible D match to TRBD1 (5 bases). CDR3 length equals 14 residues. Germline assignment: CDR1 SGDLS and CDR2 YYNGEE. Trimming shortened V by 3 bases and J by 7 bases, and 13 bases separated the two germline ends. CDR3 protein: CASSGEGRGEKLFF. For the CDR3, the DNA is TGTGCCAGCAGCGGTGAGGGGAGGGGTGAAAAACTGTTTTTT.

Comments on this clone: Other DNA variants within this sample encode the same CDR3. The J gene is TRBJ1-2, the V gene TRBV5-6; D is ambiguous. The V gene lost 4 bases and the J gene lost 6 bases, with 7 bases spanning the gap. CDR3 length: 11 residues. Germline values: CDR1 SGHDT, CDR2 YYEEEE. This CDR3 reads CASSLKDGYTF. CDR3 bases: TGTGCCAGCAGCCTTAAGGATGGCTACACCTTC.

V gene TRBV6-4 combines with J gene TRBJ1-5; D remains unclear. V was cut by 3 bases and J by 5 bases, with 2 bases left in between. Germline CDR1 reads MRHNA; CDR2 reads SNTAGT. The CDR3 is 11 amino acids. The CDR3 sequence is CASSEYQPQHF. DNA of the CDR3: TGTGCCAGCAGTGAATATCAGCCCCAGCATTTT.

This chain links TRBV28 with TRBJ2-3, with 7 bases identical to TRBD1. This CDR3 is 16 amino acids long. The V segment lost 2 bases and the J segment 2 bases; nucleotides outside the gene matches: 7. Germline CDR1 is MDHEN and CDR2 is SYDVKM. Here the CDR3 reads CASSLTGQRITDTQYF. DNA of the CDR3: TGTGCCAGCAGTTTAACGGGACAGAGAATCACAGATACGCAGTATTTT. The variable domain in full, with the rest retrieved from reference TRBV28 and TRBJ2-3, is DVKVTQSSRYLVKRTGEKVFLECVQDMDHENMFWYRQDPGLGLRLIYFSYDVKMKEKGDIPEGYSVSREKKERFSLILESASTNQTSMYLCASSLTGQRITDTQYFGPGTRLTVL.

The CDR3 DNA reads as TGTGCCAGCAGCGCCCAGACAGCGAACACCGGGGAGCTGTTTTTT. The encoded protein is CASSAQTANTGELFF. The chain couples TRBV7-9 to TRBJ2-2; possibly TRBD1 for D (5 bases). V shed 5 bases and J shed 0 bases, with 10 bases lying between them. CDR3 length: 15 amino acids. Germline CDR1 reads SEHNR; CDR2 reads FQNEAQ (reference sequence).

This clone was observed once. This chain connects TRBV15 to TRBJ2-5; tentative D call: TRBD1 (6 bases). Germline values: CDR1 LNHNV, CDR2 YYDKDF (reference sequence). V dropped 3 bases and J dropped 0 bases, with 8 bases sitting between them. The length of the CDR3 is 14 residues. DNA of the CDR3: TGTGCCACCAGCAGTGGACAGCACCAAGAGACCCAGTACTTC. This codes for CATSSGQHQETQYF.

The chain recombines TRBV7-2 with TRBJ2-5, with TRBD2 identical over 9 bases. Germline lookup yields CDR1 SGHTA and CDR2 FQGNSA. The CDR3 sequence is 15 residues long. With 3 bases clipped from V and 5 bases from J, the junction kept 7 bases outside the gene matches. The CDR3 spells CASSFQAGGGETQYF. CDR3 in DNA: TGTGCCAGCAGCTTCCAAGCGGGAGGCGGGGAGACCCAGTACTTC.

The chain joins TRBV25-1 to TRBJ2-2, with D hard to call. V was clipped by 2 bases and J by 3 bases, with 7 bases between them. The germline V gene encodes CDR1 MGHDK and CDR2 SYGVNS. The CDR3 covers 14 residues. CDR3: CASSEARYTGELFF. The CDR3 bases are TGTGCCAGCAGTGAAGCTAGGTACACCGGGGAGCTGTTTTTT.

The rearrangement joins TRBV30 to TRBJ2-1; D may be TRBD1 (6 bases). The CDR3 length is 13 residues. V shed 5 bases and J shed 0 bases, with 8 bases lying between them. CDR1 and CDR2 (germline): GTSNPN, SVGIG (reference sequence). The CDR3 here is CAWGQYSYNEQFF. In DNA, the CDR3 is TGTGCCTGGGGACAGTACTCCTACAATGAGCAGTTCTTC.

The chain joins TRBV27 to TRBJ2-7; TRBD1 agrees at 8 bases. Germline loops: CDR1 MNHEY, CDR2 SMNVEV (reference sequence). The trim removed 5 bases at V and 6 bases at J, leaving 12 bases unmatched. The length of the CDR3 is 15 residues. The CDR3 DNA sequence: TGTGCCAGCAGTATGGTCCGGACAGGGCGCCTCGAGCAGTACTTC. Translated, it gives CASSMVRTGRLEQYF.

The chain uses TRBV5-4 and TRBJ2-5, with TRBD2 matching over 12 bases. Germline V gene data show CDR1 as SGHNT and CDR2 as YYREEE (reference sequence). Unmatched junction bases numbered 12, after V lost 4 bases and J lost 5 bases. The CDR3 has 17 amino acids. The DNA for the CDR3 is TGTGCCAGCAGCAAGTCCACTAGCGGGAGGCCCTCGGAGACCCAGTACTTC. Protein product: CASSKSTSGRPSETQYF.

This clone came up once. CDR3 region: CASSTDRMNTEAFF. In DNA, the CDR3 is TGTGCCAGCAGCACCGACAGAATGAACACTGAAGCTTTCTTT. The V call is TRBV5-6, the J call TRBJ1-1; D may be TRBD1 (5 bases). Germline V gene sequence: CDR1 SGHDT, CDR2 YYEEEE. Trimming removed 4 bases from V and 0 bases from J, with 10 bases in between. This CDR3 comprises 14 residues. Variable domain in full (rest from reference TRBV5-6 and TRBJ1-1): DAGVTQSPTHLIKTRGQQVTLRCSPKSGHDTVSWYQQALGQGPQFIFQYYEEEERQRGNFPDRFSGHQFPNYSSELNVNALLLGDSALYLCASSTDRMNTEAFFGQGTRLTVV.

This clone occurred many times. This chain uses TRBV5-1 with TRBJ2-7; 11 bases agree with TRBD2. Looked up from germline, CDR1 is SGHRS and CDR2 is YFSETQ. V shed 2 bases and J 6 bases; nucleotides not matched to a gene: 1. CDR3 length: 13 amino acids. CDR3 loop: CASSLGLAGEQYF. The DNA of the CDR3 is TGCGCCAGCAGCTTAGGACTAGCGGGCGAGCAGTACTTC.

The chain carries TRBV5-6 and TRBJ2-2, with 11 bases lining up with TRBD1. Germline CDR1 SGHDT, CDR2 YYEEEE. The CDR3 is 16 residues long. V lost 7 bases, J lost 4 bases, and 9 bases stayed unmatched. As DNA, the CDR3 is TGTGCCAGCGCCCCCTCCGGGACAGGGGGCACCGGGGAGCTGTTTTTT. Protein product: CASAPSGTGGTGELFF. Combining the CDR3 with reference TRBV5-6 and TRBJ2-2 gives the whole variable domain DAGVTQSPTHLIKTRGQQVTLRCSPKSGHDTVSWYQQALGQGPQFIFQYYEEEERQRGNFPDRFSGHQFPNYSSELNVNALLLGDSALYLCASAPSGTGGTGELFFGEGSRLTVL.

V and J are TRBV7-3 and TRBJ2-1; D possibly uses TRBD1 or TRBD2 (6 bases each). The germline V gene has CDR1 SGHTA and CDR2 FQGTGA. V lost 1 base to trimming and J lost 3 bases, with 13 bases between them. The CDR3 sequence is 16 residues long. CDR3 sequence (DNA): TGTGCCAGCAGCTTAATGAGGGGGGTCTACTACAATGAGCAGTTCTTC. Its translation is CASSLMRGVYYNEQFF.

The sample holds one count of this clone. The V and J genes are TRBV28 and TRBJ2-6; TRBD1 agrees at 11 bases. The junction had 3 bases not matched to a gene; V was cut back by 5 bases and J by 0 bases. The CDR3 is 17 amino acids. Germline V gene data show CDR1 as MDHEN and CDR2 as SYDVKM. CDR3 protein: CASSTGTGGSGANVLTF. The CDR3 DNA reads TGTGCCAGCAGTACCGGGACAGGGGGCTCTGGGGCCAACGTCCTGACTTTC.

The V gene is TRBV28, the J gene TRBJ2-1, with D unresolved. This CDR3 has 14 residues. The V and J ends lost 2 bases and 6 bases respectively, with 11 bases between them. Germline CDR1 reads MDHEN; CDR2 reads SYDVKM. The CDR3 bases are TGTGCCAGCAGTTTAGTCGGCTCGGGCAATGAGCAGTTCTTC. Amino acids: CASSLVGSGNEQFF.

The J gene is TRBJ2-2, the V gene TRBV6-1; TRBD1 might be the D (5 bases). Germline V gene data show CDR1 as MNHNS and CDR2 as SASEGT. This CDR3 is 13 amino acids long. V lost 4 bases, J lost 6 bases, and 9 bases lay in between. The CDR3 sequence: CASSVQVPGELFF. In DNA form, the CDR3 reads TGTGCCAGCAGTGTACAGGTCCCCGGGGAGCTGTTTTTT.

The chain joins TRBV29-1 to TRBJ2-1; 8 bases fit TRBD2. This CDR3 spans 11 amino acids. The V gene's germline CDR1 is SQVTM and CDR2 ANQGSEA. V trimming: 8 bases; J trimming: 8 bases; junction bases outside the gene matches: 5. CDR3 amino acids: CSLSGSHEQFF. CDR3 in DNA: TGCAGCCTGAGCGGGAGCCATGAGCAGTTCTTC.

The rearrangement uses TRBV30 and TRBJ1-6, with D possibly being TRBD1 (5 bases). The ends were cut back, 5 bases at V and 6 bases at J, with 17 bases in the middle. The CDR3 runs to 15 residues. Germline V gene data show CDR1 as GTSNPN and CDR2 as SVGIG (reference sequence). Written as DNA, the CDR3 is TGTGCCTGGGGCCACGGGGCAGGTATTAATTCACCCCTCCACTTT. This sequence encodes CAWGHGAGINSPLHF.